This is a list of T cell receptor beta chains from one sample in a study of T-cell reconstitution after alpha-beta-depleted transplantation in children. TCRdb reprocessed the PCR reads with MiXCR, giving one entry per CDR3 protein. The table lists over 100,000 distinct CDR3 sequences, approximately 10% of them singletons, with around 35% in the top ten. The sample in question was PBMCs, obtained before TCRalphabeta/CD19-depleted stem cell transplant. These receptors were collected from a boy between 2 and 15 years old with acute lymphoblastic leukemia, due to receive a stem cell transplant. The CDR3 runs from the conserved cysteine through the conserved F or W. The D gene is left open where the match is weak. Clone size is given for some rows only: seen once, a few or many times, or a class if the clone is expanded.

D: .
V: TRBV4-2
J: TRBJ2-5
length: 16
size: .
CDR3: CASSPGLIWVWKTQYF
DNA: TGTGCCAGCAGCCCGGGGCTCATCTGGGTCTGGAAGACCCAGTACTTC

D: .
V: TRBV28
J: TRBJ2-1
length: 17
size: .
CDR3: CAMAPADEGNSYNEQFF
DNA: TGTGCCATGGCCCCCGCAGACGAGGGGAACTCCTACAATGAGCAGTTCTTC

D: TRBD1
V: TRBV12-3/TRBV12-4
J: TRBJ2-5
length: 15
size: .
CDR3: CASSHDRGPQETQYF
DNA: TGTGCCAGCAGTCACGACAGGGGGCCGCAAGAGACCCAGTACTTC

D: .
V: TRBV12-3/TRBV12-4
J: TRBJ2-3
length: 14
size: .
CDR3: CASRRTRLADTQYF
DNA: TGTGCCAGCAGGCGAACGAGGCTGGCAGATACGCAGTATTTT

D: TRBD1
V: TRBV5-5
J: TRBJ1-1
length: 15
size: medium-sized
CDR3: CASSPQGVVNTEAFF
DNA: TGTGCCAGCAGCCCTCAGGGGGTGGTGAACACTGAAGCTTTCTTT

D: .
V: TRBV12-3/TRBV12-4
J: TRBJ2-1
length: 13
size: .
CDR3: CASISDWNNEQFF
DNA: TGTGCCAGCATTTCAGACTGGAACAATGAGCAGTTCTTC

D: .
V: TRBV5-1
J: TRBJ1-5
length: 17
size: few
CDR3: CASSEGSEAWSNQPQHF
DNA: TGCGCCAGCAGTGAGGGATCAGAGGCTTGGAGCAATCAGCCCCAGCATTTT

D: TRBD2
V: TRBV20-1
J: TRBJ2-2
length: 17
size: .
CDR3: CSASMGLAVENTGELFF
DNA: TGCAGTGCTAGCATGGGACTAGCGGTCGAGAACACCGGGGAGCTGTTTTTT

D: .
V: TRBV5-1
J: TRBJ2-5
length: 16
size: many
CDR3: CASSLGPAGKQETQYF
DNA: TGCGCCAGCAGCTTGGGACCCGCAGGAAAACAAGAGACCCAGTACTTC

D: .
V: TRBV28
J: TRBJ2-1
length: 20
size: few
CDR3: CASSLVLNPGELSSYNEQFF
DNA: TGTGCCAGCAGTTTAGTGCTGAACCCTGGGGAACTTAGCTCCTACAATGAGCAGTTCTTC

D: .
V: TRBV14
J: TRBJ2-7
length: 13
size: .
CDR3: CASSSSTGYEQYF
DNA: TGTGCCAGCAGCTCTTCGACTGGTTACGAGCAGTACTTC

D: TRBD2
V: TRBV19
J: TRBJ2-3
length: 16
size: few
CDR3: CASSLSSGVSTDTQYF
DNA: TGTGCCAGTAGCCTATCAAGCGGGGTCAGCACAGATACGCAGTATTTT

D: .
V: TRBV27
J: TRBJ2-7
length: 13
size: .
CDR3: CASSPRGAYEQYF
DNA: TGTGCCAGCAGTCCCCGGGGTGCGTACGAGCAGTACTTC

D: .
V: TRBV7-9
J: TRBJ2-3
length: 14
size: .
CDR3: CASSLETGRDTQYF
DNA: TGTGCCAGCAGCTTAGAGACAGGGAGGGATACGCAGTATTTT

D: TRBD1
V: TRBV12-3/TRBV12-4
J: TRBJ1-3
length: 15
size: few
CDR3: CASSTDRGYGNTIYF
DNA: TGTGCCAGCAGCACTGACAGGGGGTATGGAAACACCATATATTTT

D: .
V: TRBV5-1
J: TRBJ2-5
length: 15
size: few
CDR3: CASSLAKGVQETQYF
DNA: TGCGCCAGCAGCTTGGCCAAAGGCGTTCAAGAGACCCAGTACTTC

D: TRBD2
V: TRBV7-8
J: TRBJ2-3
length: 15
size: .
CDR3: CASSLSTGGGDTQYF
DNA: TGTGCCAGCAGCTTATCGACGGGAGGGGGTGATACGCAGTATTTT

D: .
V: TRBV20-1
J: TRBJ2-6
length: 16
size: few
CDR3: CSAQGPGGSGANVLTF
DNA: TGCAGTGCTCAGGGGCCGGGGGGCTCTGGGGCCAACGTCCTGACTTTC

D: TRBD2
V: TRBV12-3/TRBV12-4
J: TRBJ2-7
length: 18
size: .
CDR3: CACSFGVRGGGNFYEQYF
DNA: TGTGCCTGCAGTTTTGGAGTCAGGGGCGGGGGGAATTTCTACGAGCAGTACTTC

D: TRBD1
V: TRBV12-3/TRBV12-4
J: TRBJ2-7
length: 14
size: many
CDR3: CASSWTGKGYEQYF
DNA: TGTGCCAGCAGTTGGACAGGCAAGGGGTACGAGCAGTACTTC

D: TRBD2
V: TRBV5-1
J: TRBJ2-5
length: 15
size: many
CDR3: CASSYESGSMETQYF
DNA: TGCGCCAGCAGCTATGAGAGCGGGAGTATGGAGACCCAGTACTTC

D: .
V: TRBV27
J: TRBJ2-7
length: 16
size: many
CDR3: CASSTPTGGGRSEQYF
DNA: TGTGCCAGCAGTACTCCCACCGGGGGTGGGCGCTCCGAGCAGTACTTC

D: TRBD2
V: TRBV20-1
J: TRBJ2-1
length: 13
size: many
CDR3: CSAPTSGYNEQFF
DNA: TGCAGTGCCCCGACTAGCGGTTACAATGAGCAGTTCTTC

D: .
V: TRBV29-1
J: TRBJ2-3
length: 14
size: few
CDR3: CSVSGLSRADTQYF
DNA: TGCAGCGTAAGTGGACTCTCCCGGGCGGATACGCAGTATTTT

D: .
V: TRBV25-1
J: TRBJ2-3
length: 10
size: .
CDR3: CASSDGAQYF
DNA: TGTGCCAGCAGTGATGGGGCGCAGTATTTT

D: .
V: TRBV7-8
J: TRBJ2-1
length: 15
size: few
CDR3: CASSSSRGSYNEQFF
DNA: TGTGCCAGCAGCTCGTCTAGAGGCTCCTACAATGAGCAGTTCTTC

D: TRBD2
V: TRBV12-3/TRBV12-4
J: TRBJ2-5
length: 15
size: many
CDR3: CASSPIAGGPETQYF
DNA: TGTGCCAGCAGTCCGATAGCGGGAGGGCCAGAGACCCAGTACTTC

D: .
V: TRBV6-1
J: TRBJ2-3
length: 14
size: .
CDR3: CASSHTHPTDTQYF
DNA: TGTGCCAGCAGCCACACACACCCCACAGATACGCAGTATTTT

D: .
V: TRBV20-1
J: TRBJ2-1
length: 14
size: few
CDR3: CSARSTVSYNEQFF
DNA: TGCAGTGCTAGATCTACAGTCTCCTACAATGAGCAGTTCTTC

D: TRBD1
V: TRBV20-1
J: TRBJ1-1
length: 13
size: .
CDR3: CSASRDRGAEAFF
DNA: TGCAGTGCTAGCCGGGACAGGGGGGCTGAAGCTTTCTTT

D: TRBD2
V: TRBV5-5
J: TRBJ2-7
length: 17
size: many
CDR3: CASSLGLAGKLGYEQYF
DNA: TGTGCCAGCAGCTTGGGGCTAGCGGGAAAGTTGGGCTACGAGCAGTACTTC

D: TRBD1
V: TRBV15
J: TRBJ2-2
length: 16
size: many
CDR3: CATSGRDRVGAGELFF
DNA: TGTGCCACCAGCGGCCGGGACAGGGTGGGCGCCGGGGAGCTGTTTTTT

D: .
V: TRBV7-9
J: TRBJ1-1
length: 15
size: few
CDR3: CASSPEGEWSTEAFF
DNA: TGTGCCAGCAGCCCAGAGGGTGAGTGGAGCACTGAAGCTTTCTTT

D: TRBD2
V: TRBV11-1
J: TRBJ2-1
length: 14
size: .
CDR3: CASRPRSGSYEQFF
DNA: TGTGCCAGCAGACCGCGAAGCGGGAGCTATGAGCAGTTCTTC

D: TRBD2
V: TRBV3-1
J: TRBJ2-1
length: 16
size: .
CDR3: CASSPALAGGHNEQFF
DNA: TGTGCCAGCAGCCCAGCCCTAGCGGGAGGCCACAATGAGCAGTTCTTC

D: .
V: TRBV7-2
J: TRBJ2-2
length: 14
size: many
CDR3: CASSGRGNTGELFF
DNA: TGTGCCAGCAGCGGGCGGGGGAACACCGGGGAGCTGTTTTTT